This is a list of T cell receptor beta chains from one sample in a study of cytomegalovirus exposure and HLA in healthy donors. Clones were sequenced by immunoSEQ multiplex PCR, and TCRdb holds only the in-frame ones, with some missing. This table holds roughly 120,000 clones. The sample was PBMCs. The receptors derive from a young man in good health and CMV-seronegative. Both conserved end residues are part of each CDR3. D genes are given only for firm matches.

d_gene	v_gene	j_gene	CDR3nt	CDR3aa
NA	TRBV21-1	TRBJ2-7	TGTGCCAGCACCGGGACTCCGACCTACGAGCAGTACTTC	CASTGTPTYEQYF
NA	TRBV5-5	TRBJ2-7	TGTGCCAGCAGCCCCCCAGGCAGGCCCTACGAGCAGTACTTC	CASSPPGRPYEQYF
NA	TRBV6-5	TRBJ2-7	TGTGCCAGCAGCCCCGCCCAGGGATTGTACGAGCAGTACTTC	CASSPAQGLYEQYF
NA	TRBV28	TRBJ2-1	TGTGCCAGCTTTCAAACCCTTAGTAATGAGCAGTTCTTC	CASFQTLSNEQFF
TRBD1	TRBV19	TRBJ2-1	TGTGCCAGTGGAGGGACAGGGGGCTTCAATGAGCAGTTCTTC	CASGGTGGFNEQFF
TRBD1	TRBV4-1	TRBJ1-4	TGCGCCAGCAGCCAAGGACAGGGGCTCTTAAATGAAAAACTGTTTTTT	CASSQGQGLLNEKLFF
NA	TRBV27	TRBJ2-3	TGTGCCAGCAGCGCCACATGGCTAGTAGCTGATACGCAGTATTTT	CASSATWLVADTQYF
NA	TRBV7-8	TRBJ1-6	TGTGCCAGCAGCTTACGTACAGGGCAAAATTCACCCCTCCACTTT	CASSLRTGQNSPLHF
TRBD2	TRBV7-3	TRBJ2-2	TGTGCCAGCAGTTCCGCCGGGACTAGTCGCACCGGGGAGCTGTTTTTT	CASSSAGTSRTGELFF
NA	TRBV6-1	TRBJ1-2	TGTGCCAGCGGTGAAGACGGCTATGGCTACACCTTC	CASGEDGYGYTF
NA	TRBV28	TRBJ2-7	TGTGCCAGCAGTTTAGGGGCATCCTACGAGCAGTACTTC	CASSLGASYEQYF
TRBD1	TRBV2	TRBJ2-7	TGTGCCAGCAGTCCTACAGGGGAAGCCTACGAGCAGTACTTC	CASSPTGEAYEQYF
TRBD2	TRBV6-7	TRBJ2-1	TGTGCCAGCAGCCGAGGCCGGGGCGGGAGCTGCAATGAGCAGTTCTTC	CASSRGRGGSCNEQFF
NA	TRBV7-9	TRBJ2-1	TGTGCCAGCAGCTTAGGAGGGTTTAGTAATGAGCAGTTCTTC	CASSLGGFSNEQFF
TRBD1	TRBV6-1	TRBJ1-1	TGTGCCAGCAGATGGACAGGGAGTTCTGAAGCTTTCTTT	CASRWTGSSEAFF
TRBD1	TRBV6-6	TRBJ1-6	TGCGCCAGCAGTTTCCGGGACAGGGACAATTCACCCCTCCACTTT	CASSFRDRDNSPLHF
NA	TRBV27	TRBJ2-2	TGTGCCAGCAGTTTTGCCGGAGCTCATGGGACCGGGGAGCTGTTTTTT	CASSFAGAHGTGELFF
NA	TRBV29-1	TRBJ2-5	TGCAGCGGGACTCCGGAGGGAGAGACCCAGTACTTC	CSGTPEGETQYF
NA	TRBV9	TRBJ1-2	TGTGCCAGCAGTCCCGAGTACACCTTC	CASSPEYTF
TRBD1	TRBV7-2	TRBJ2-7	TGTGCCAGCAGCTTCGGACAGGGCAACGAGCAGTACTTC	CASSFGQGNEQYF